The rows below give T cell receptor beta chains drawn from one sample of a study of blood T cell repertoires in COVID-19. Generated by immunoSEQ multiplex PCR, the TCRdb table keeps only in-frame clones and is missing some. The data contain about 82,000 clones, approximately 80% of them singletons. The sequencing sample was made of peripheral blood. The receptors originated from a man aged 80 or over with active or convalescent COVID-19. The CDR3 runs from the conserved cysteine through the conserved F or W. The D gene is left open where the match is weak. Clone size is given for some rows only: seen once, a few or many times, or a class if the clone is expanded.

d_call: -
j_call: TRBJ1-5
v_call: TRBV3-1/TRBV3-2
clone_size: -
cdr3_aa: CASSQATVQPQHF
cdr3_nt: TGTGCCAGCAGCCAAGCCACGGTTCAGCCCCAGCATTTT

d_call: TRBD1
j_call: TRBJ1-5
v_call: TRBV19
clone_size: few
cdr3_aa: CASSSGDRVYQPQHF
cdr3_nt: TGTGCCAGTAGTAGTGGGGACAGGGTTTATCAGCCCCAGCATTTT

d_call: -
j_call: TRBJ1-6
v_call: TRBV19
clone_size: -
cdr3_aa: CASSSDSTYNSPLHF
cdr3_nt: TGTGCCAGTAGCTCGGACAGCACCTATAATTCACCCCTCCACTTT

d_call: -
j_call: TRBJ2-3
v_call: TRBV29-1
clone_size: -
cdr3_aa: CSVESGTDTQYF
cdr3_nt: TGCAGTGTAGAGTCTGGCACAGATACGCAGTATTTT

d_call: -
j_call: TRBJ1-5
v_call: TRBV21-1
clone_size: -
cdr3_aa: CASGRLDRDQVGNQPQHF
cdr3_nt: TGTGCCAGCGGCCGACTGGACAGGGACCAAGTTGGCAATCAGCCCCAGCATTTT

d_call: TRBD1
j_call: TRBJ2-5
v_call: TRBV19
clone_size: -
cdr3_aa: CASSMRGTANQETQYF
cdr3_nt: TGTGCCAGTAGTATGAGGGGGACAGCGAATCAAGAGACCCAGTACTTC

d_call: -
j_call: TRBJ1-2
v_call: TRBV7-6
clone_size: -
cdr3_aa: CASSLAGYLSNYGYTF
cdr3_nt: TGTGCCAGCAGCTTGGCAGGGTATCTATCTAACTATGGCTACACCTTC

d_call: TRBD1
j_call: TRBJ2-3
v_call: TRBV6-5
clone_size: -
cdr3_aa: CASSYGQGLSTDTQYF
cdr3_nt: TGTGCCAGCAGTTACGGACAGGGTTTATCCACAGATACGCAGTATTTT

d_call: TRBD1
j_call: TRBJ1-1
v_call: TRBV2
clone_size: once
cdr3_aa: CASSPDRGLNTEAFF
cdr3_nt: TGTGCCAGCAGTCCCGACAGGGGACTCAACACTGAAGCTTTCTTT

d_call: -
j_call: TRBJ2-3
v_call: TRBV5-1
clone_size: -
cdr3_aa: CASSLQQQNTDTQYF
cdr3_nt: TGCGCCAGCAGCTTGCAACAGCAAAACACAGATACGCAGTATTTT

d_call: TRBD1
j_call: TRBJ1-5
v_call: TRBV19
clone_size: once
cdr3_aa: CASRPGQGLYSNQPQHF
cdr3_nt: TGTGCCAGTAGACCGGGACAGGGCCTCTATAGCAATCAGCCCCAGCATTTT

d_call: -
j_call: TRBJ2-3
v_call: TRBV7-9
clone_size: -
cdr3_aa: CASSLLSDTQYF
cdr3_nt: TGTGCCAGCAGCTTACTCTCAGATACGCAGTATTTT

d_call: -
j_call: TRBJ1-3
v_call: TRBV9
clone_size: -
cdr3_aa: CASSAQGGNTIYF
cdr3_nt: TGTGCCAGCAGCGCCCAGGGTGGAAACACCATATATTTT

d_call: -
j_call: TRBJ1-4
v_call: TRBV15
clone_size: few
cdr3_aa: CATSRNHGGATNEKLFF
cdr3_nt: TGTGCCACCAGCAGAAATCATGGGGGGGCAACTAATGAAAAACTGTTTTTT

d_call: TRBD1
j_call: TRBJ1-2
v_call: TRBV27
clone_size: -
cdr3_aa: CASSQQGRYGYTF
cdr3_nt: TGTGCCAGCAGTCAACAGGGGAGGTATGGCTACACCTTC

d_call: TRBD1
j_call: TRBJ2-1
v_call: TRBV14
clone_size: few
cdr3_aa: CASSQDTGTDEQFF
cdr3_nt: TGTGCCAGCAGCCAAGATACCGGGACAGATGAGCAGTTCTTC

d_call: -
j_call: TRBJ1-5
v_call: TRBV4-1
clone_size: -
cdr3_aa: CASSQESFQPQHF
cdr3_nt: TGCGCCAGCAGCCAAGAAAGCTTCCAGCCCCAGCATTTT

d_call: TRBD2
j_call: TRBJ2-3
v_call: TRBV28
clone_size: -
cdr3_aa: CASSSRGGNTDTQYF
cdr3_nt: TGTGCCAGCAGTTCGCGGGGGGGTAACACAGATACGCAGTATTTT

d_call: TRBD2
j_call: TRBJ2-2
v_call: TRBV5-6
clone_size: -
cdr3_aa: CASSLGGRAIKTGELFF
cdr3_nt: TGTGCCAGCAGCTTAGGCGGGAGGGCCATTAAAACCGGGGAGCTGTTTTTT